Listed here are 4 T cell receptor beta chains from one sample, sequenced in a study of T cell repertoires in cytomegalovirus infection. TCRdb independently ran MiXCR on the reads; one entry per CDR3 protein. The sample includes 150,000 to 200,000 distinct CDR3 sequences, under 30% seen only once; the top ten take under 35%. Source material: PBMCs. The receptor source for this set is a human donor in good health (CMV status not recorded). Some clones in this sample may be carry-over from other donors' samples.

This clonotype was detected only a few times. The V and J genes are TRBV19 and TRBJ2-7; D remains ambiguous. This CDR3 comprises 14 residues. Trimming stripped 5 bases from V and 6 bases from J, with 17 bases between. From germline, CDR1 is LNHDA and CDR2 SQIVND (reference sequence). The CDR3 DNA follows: TGTGCCAGTAGTGAGTCGTCAGGAAGAGGCGAGCAGTACTTC. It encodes CASSESSGRGEQYF. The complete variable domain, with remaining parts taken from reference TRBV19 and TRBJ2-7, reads DGGITQSPKYLFRKEGQNVTLSCEQNLNHDAMYWYRQDPGQGLRLIYYSQIVNDFQKGDIAEGYSVSREKKESFPLTVTSAQKNPTAFYLCASSESSGRGEQYFGPGTRLTVT.

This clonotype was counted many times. The CDR3 bases are TGTGCCAGCGTGACTAGCGGGGCCCCAGATACGCAGTATTTT. Protein product: CASVTSGAPDTQYF. V gene TRBV19 combines with J gene TRBJ2-3; 11 bases fit TRBD2. CDR3 length: 14 amino acids. Germline values: CDR1 LNHDA, CDR2 SQIVND (reference sequence). J gave up 4 bases and V 9 bases, and 6 bases lay outside the gene matches.

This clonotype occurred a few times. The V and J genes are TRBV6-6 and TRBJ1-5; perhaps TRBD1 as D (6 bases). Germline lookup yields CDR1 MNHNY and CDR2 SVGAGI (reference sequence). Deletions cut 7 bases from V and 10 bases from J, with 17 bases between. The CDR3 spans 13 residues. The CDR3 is CASTMDSQDPQHF. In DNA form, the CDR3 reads TGTGCCAGCACTATGGACAGCCAAGATCCCCAGCATTTT.

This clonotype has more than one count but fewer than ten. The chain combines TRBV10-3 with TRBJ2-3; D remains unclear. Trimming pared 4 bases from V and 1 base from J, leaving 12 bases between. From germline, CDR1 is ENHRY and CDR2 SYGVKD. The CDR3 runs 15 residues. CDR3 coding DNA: TGTGCCATCAGTGCCACTACCGCTGGCACAGATACGCAGTATTTT. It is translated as CAISATTAGTDTQYF.